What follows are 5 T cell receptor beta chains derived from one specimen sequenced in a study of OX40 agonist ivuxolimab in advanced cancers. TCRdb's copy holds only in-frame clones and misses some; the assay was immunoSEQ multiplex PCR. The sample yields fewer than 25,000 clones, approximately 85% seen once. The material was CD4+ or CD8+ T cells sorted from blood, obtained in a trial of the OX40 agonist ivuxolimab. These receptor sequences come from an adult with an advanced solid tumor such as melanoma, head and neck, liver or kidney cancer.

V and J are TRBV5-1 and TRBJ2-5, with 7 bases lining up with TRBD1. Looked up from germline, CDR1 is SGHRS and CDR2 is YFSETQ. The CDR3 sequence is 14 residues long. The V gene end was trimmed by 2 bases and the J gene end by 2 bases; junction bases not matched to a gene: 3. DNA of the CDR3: TGCGCCAGCAGCTTTCGGACAGGACAAGAGACCCAGTACTTC. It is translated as CASSFRTGQETQYF.

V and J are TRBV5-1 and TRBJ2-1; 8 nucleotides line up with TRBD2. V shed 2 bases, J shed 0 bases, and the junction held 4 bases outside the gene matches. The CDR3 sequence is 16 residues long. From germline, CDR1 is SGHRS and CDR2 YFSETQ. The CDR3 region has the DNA TGCGCCAGCAGCTTAACCGGGACTAGCTCCTACAATGAGCAGTTCTTC. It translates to CASSLTGTSSYNEQFF.

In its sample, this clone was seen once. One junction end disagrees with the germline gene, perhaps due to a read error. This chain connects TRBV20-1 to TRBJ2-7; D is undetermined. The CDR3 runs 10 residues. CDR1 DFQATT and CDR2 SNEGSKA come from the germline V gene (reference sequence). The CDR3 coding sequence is TGCAGTGCTAAGTCCTATGAGCAGTACTTC. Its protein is CSAKSYEQYF.

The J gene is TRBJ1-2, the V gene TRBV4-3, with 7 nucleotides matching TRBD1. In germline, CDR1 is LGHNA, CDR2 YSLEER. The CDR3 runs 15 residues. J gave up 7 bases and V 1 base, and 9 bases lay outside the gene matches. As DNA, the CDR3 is TGCGCCAGCAGCCAAGGGGCCCAGGGGGTCGGTGGCTACACCTTC. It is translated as CASSQGAQGVGGYTF.

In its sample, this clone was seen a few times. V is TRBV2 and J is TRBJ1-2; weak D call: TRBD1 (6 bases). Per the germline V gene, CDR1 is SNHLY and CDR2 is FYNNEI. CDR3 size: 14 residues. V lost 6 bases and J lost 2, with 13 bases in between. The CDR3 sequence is CASSGGGGNYGYTF. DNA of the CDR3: TGTGCCAGCAGCGGGGGCGGGGGAAACTATGGCTACACCTTC.